Below, one T cell receptor (beta chain) is given with its context. Looked up from germline, CDR1 is SGHTA and CDR2 is FQGTGA. CDR3 length: 14 residues. Trimming removed 0 bases from V and 2 bases from J, with 6 bases in between. The data are from a study of OX40 agonist ivuxolimab in advanced cancers. Clones were read by immunoSEQ multiplex PCR, and TCRdb kept only the in-frame ones, dropping some. The table lists about 60,000 clones, 85% of them singletons. This clonotype was sampled from an adult with an advanced solid tumor such as melanoma, head and neck, liver or kidney cancer. The sequenced sample was CD4+ or CD8+ T cells sorted from blood, obtained in a trial of the OX40 agonist ivuxolimab. This rearrangement joins TRBV7-3 to TRBJ2-3; D is possibly TRBD2 (6 bases). Here the CDR3 reads CASSLTGLTDTQYF. Written as DNA, the CDR3 is TGTGCCAGCAGCTTAACGGGACTCACAGATACGCAGTATTTT.